The 5 T cell receptor beta chains given below trace back to one sample, sequenced in a study of beta chain features in type 1 diabetes. Study conclusions and caveats: TCRB CDR3 length was moderately but significantly reduced in all four CD4+ subsets of Type 1 diabetes patients.

The sequenced template was cDNA made from the entire isolated RNA. Profiling relied on immunoSEQ multiplex PCR, and the TCRdb table lists in-frame clones only, not all of them. The repertoire includes approximately 60,000 clones, roughly half of them detected once, and 2% to 3% sits in the top ten. What these receptors recognize is not known. The sample was Tregs from blood. The origin of the receptors is a woman in her thirties or forties with type 1 diabetes.

This clone appeared a few times. V is TRBV7-2 and J is TRBJ2-5; D perhaps matches TRBD2 (6 bases). The CDR3 covers 13 residues. Trimming removed 5 bases at V and 5 bases at J, with 12 bases between. Germline V CDR1 and CDR2: SGHTA, FQGNSA. For the CDR3, the DNA is TGTGCCAGCAGCCGCGGGGACCGGGAGACCCAGTACTTC. This gives the protein CASSRGDRETQYF.

This chain links TRBV14 with TRBJ2-7; 12 nucleotides line up with TRBD1. CDR1 is SGHDN and CDR2 is FVKESK in the germline V gene. CDR3 length: 15 residues. After removal of 0 bases from V and 7 bases from J, the junction contained 4 bases not matched to a gene. The chain's CDR3 is CASSQDRDRGREQYF. CDR3 sequence (DNA): TGTGCCAGCAGCCAAGACAGGGACAGGGGGCGAGAGCAGTACTTC.

CDR3 loop: CASSLGQAQYF. Here the CDR3 DNA reads TGCGCCAGCAGCTTGGGACAGGCGCAGTACTTC. This chain joins TRBV5-1 and TRBJ2-5; tentatively, D is TRBD1 (6 bases). V gave up 0 bases and J gave up 11 bases, with 8 bases separating them. This CDR3 spans 11 amino acids. CDR1 is SGHRS and CDR2 is YFSETQ in the germline V gene.

This clone was detected a few times. CDR3 region: CATSRDSNPVGGYTF. The CDR3 DNA is TGTGCCACCAGCAGAGATTCCAACCCTGTCGGTGGCTACACCTTC. The V call is TRBV15, the J call TRBJ1-2; no definite D call. Trimming pared 0 bases from V and 7 bases from J, leaving 15 bases between. The CDR3 is 15 residues long. The germline V gene encodes CDR1 LNHNV and CDR2 YYDKDF (reference sequence).

The V and J genes are TRBV5-1 and TRBJ2-2; TRBD2 agrees at 9 bases. Germline CDR1 and CDR2: SGHRS and YFSETQ. The CDR3 covers 16 residues. V trimming: 1 base; J trimming: 6 bases; junction bases outside the gene matches: 7. CDR3 nucleotides: TGCGCCAGCAGCTTGCTCGCGGGGGGGCCCGCCGGGGAGCTGTTTTTT. This encodes CASSLLAGGPAGELFF. Based on the CDR3 plus reference TRBV5-1 and TRBJ2-2, the full variable domain is KAGVTQTPRYLIKTRGQQVTLSCSPISGHRSVSWYQQTPGQGLQFLFEYFSETQRNKGNFPGRFSGRQFSNSRSEMNVSTLELGDSALYLCASSLLAGGPAGELFFGEGSRLTVL.